The 8 T cell receptor beta chains below all came from one sample that was sequenced in a study of cytomegalovirus exposure and HLA in healthy donors. Both 60 Vbeta primers and 13 Jbeta primers went into the PCR. Clones were sequenced by immunoSEQ multiplex PCR, and TCRdb holds only the in-frame ones, with some missing. Of about 120,000 clones in the sample, about four fifths were seen once. The specimen was PBMCs. All receptors derive from a middle-aged woman in good health and CMV-seronegative.

The CDR3 coding sequence is TGTGCCAGCTCGCAGACAGGGGATGAGCAGTTCTTC. Its translation: CASSQTGDEQFF. This chain connects TRBV18 to TRBJ2-1, with 8 bases matching TRBD1. V lost 6 bases and J lost 8; bases outside the gene matches: 3. The CDR3 consists of 12 residues. The V gene's germline CDR1 is KGHSH and CDR2 LQKENI.

This rearrangement joins TRBV20-1 to TRBJ1-1; D is unclear. The length of the CDR3 is 11 residues. V was shortened by 6 bases and J by 0 bases, with 5 bases between the two germline ends. Looked up from germline, CDR1 is DFQATT and CDR2 is SNEGSKA (reference sequence). The CDR3 region is CSAPLNTEAFF. CDR3 DNA sequence: TGCAGTGCCCCTCTGAACACTGAAGCTTTCTTT.

The sample holds a few counts of this clone. The chain couples TRBV6-1 to TRBJ1-1; 8 positions agree with TRBD1. The CDR3 covers 13 residues. The germline CDR1 and CDR2 sequences are MNHNS and SASEGT. With 5 bases clipped from V and 7 bases from J, the junction kept 6 bases outside the gene matches. CDR3 protein: CASSFGTGSEAFF. CDR3 in DNA: TGTGCCAGCAGTTTTGGGACAGGCAGTGAAGCTTTCTTT.

This clone occurred once. V and J are TRBV6-5 and TRBJ2-6; D may be TRBD1 (6 bases). Trimming cost V 8 bases and J 0 bases, with 11 bases left between them. Germline V lookup: CDR1 MNHEY, CDR2 SVGAGI. This CDR3 spans 15 amino acids. The CDR3 coding sequence is TGTGCCAGCGGTAAAGGGGGCTCTGGGGCCAACGTCCTGACTTTC. It specifies CASGKGGSGANVLTF.

The V call is TRBV5-1, the J call TRBJ2-3; 14 positions match TRBD2. CDR3 length: 18 residues. Unmatched junction bases numbered 16, after V lost 5 bases and J lost 8 bases. CDR1 SGHRS and CDR2 YFSETQ come from the germline V gene. DNA for the CDR3: TGCGCCAGCAGTTACCGACTAGCGGGGGGGCCCTCTTTAGGTACGCAGTATTTT. It is translated as CASSYRLAGGPSLGTQYF.

The chain joins TRBV28 to TRBJ1-1; possibly TRBD1 for D (5 bases). Trimming cost V 6 bases and J 1 base, with 18 bases left between them. Per germline, CDR1 MDHEN and CDR2 SYDVKM. The CDR3 totals 16 residues. Here the CDR3 reads CASSLLTPGGNTEAFF. In DNA, the CDR3 is TGTGCCAGCAGCCTACTCACGCCGGGGGGGAACACTGAAGCTTTCTTT.

This clone appeared once. This chain connects TRBV7-9 to TRBJ1-1; D remains unclear. CDR3 length: 12 residues. Trimming shortened V by 7 bases and J by 1 base, and 7 bases separated the two germline ends. Germline CDR1 SEHNR, CDR2 FQNEAQ (reference sequence). The CDR3 DNA is TGTGCCAGCAATTCCGGGAACACTGAAGCTTTCTTT. Its translation is CASNSGNTEAFF.

This clone was seen just once. V gene TRBV9 combines with J gene TRBJ1-4; D is perhaps TRBD1 (5 bases). V gave up 3 bases and J gave up 3 bases, with 12 bases separating them. Germline CDR1 is SGDLS and CDR2 is YYNGEE. The CDR3 is made up of 15 amino acids. CDR3 DNA sequence: TGTGCCAGCAGCGCAGACAGTCCTCCTAATGAAAAACTGTTTTTT. Its protein product is CASSADSPPNEKLFF.